Below, one TCR beta chain is given with its context. No antigen is known for it. No much larger clone is present one base from it, and per-base qualities are unavailable. The method behind the library was the immunoSEQ multiplex PCR assay. In the source study's methods: A statistical classification framework was developed to diagnose cytomegalovirus status using the catalog of TCR beta chain sequences. In its TCRdb copy, this immuneACCESS table keeps in-frame sequences only and misses some clones. Where compared with another copy, unresolved V genes explain less than half of these, and the others have no known cause. The DNA was the basis for D and trimming; V, J and clone size are from that table. The sample table contains 150,000 to 250,000 clones; only one count was recorded for about 81% of them. The ten largest clones capture 0.95% to 1.5% of the sample. Spanning cysteine to phenylalanine, the CDR3 consists of 14 amino acids. This entry keeps only the CDR3 DNA: 42 bases, framed from base 1. Deletion took 2 bases off V and 0 bases off J, with a span of 9 bases between the germline ends. CDR1 is given as SGHRS and CDR2 as YFSETQ, both from the germline V gene.

This sample is drawn from a study of cytomegalovirus exposure and HLA in healthy donors (dated by TCRdb to 2016 to 2017). Background for the entire study: According to a later analysis, one platform produced both the 110 or so validation repertoires and the 620 or so repertoires of the first cohort. In addition to the first cohort of roughly 670 subjects, a separate validation cohort of 120 different subjects was used. To predict cytomegalovirus infection status, the study combined high-throughput TCR immunosequencing, statistical association of individual TCRs with disease status, and machine learning. The aim of the study was to test whether cataloging public T cell receptors could identify signatures of past pathogen exposure. What the authors observed across the whole study: While some public TCRs were present in many individuals, most TCR sequences turned up only very rarely across donors. In both the original and validation cohorts, the classifier was reported to diagnose cytomegalovirus status with high specificity and sensitivity. The authors suggested that the approach could potentially be generalized to other disease states and immunological phenotypes. The study listed approximately 150 TCR beta chains as associated with cytomegalovirus. In vitro tests confirmed that a few of the cytomegalovirus-associated TCR beta chains recognize cytomegalovirus antigens. All 130 or so repertoires were used to score co-occurrence in the validation cohort in a later analysis, because that analysis had no HLA typing for the cohort. A later analysis found that TCRs clustered in the first cohort also tended to co-occur in the 120 validation repertoires, with 90% to 95% of cluster scores above 0.

The donors were included in the validation cohort of over a hundred subjects, a group kept apart from the approximately 700-subject first cohort. Sequenced sample: PBMCs. This TCR was sampled from a woman younger than 45 in good health and CMV-seronegative. The sequence links TRBV5-1 to TRBJ2-7, with TRBD1 tentatively as D gene (6 bases match). In nucleotide form, the sequence is TGCGCCAGCAGCTTCGCAGGGGACTCCTACGAGCAGTACTTC. Protein translation: CASSFAGDSYEQYF.